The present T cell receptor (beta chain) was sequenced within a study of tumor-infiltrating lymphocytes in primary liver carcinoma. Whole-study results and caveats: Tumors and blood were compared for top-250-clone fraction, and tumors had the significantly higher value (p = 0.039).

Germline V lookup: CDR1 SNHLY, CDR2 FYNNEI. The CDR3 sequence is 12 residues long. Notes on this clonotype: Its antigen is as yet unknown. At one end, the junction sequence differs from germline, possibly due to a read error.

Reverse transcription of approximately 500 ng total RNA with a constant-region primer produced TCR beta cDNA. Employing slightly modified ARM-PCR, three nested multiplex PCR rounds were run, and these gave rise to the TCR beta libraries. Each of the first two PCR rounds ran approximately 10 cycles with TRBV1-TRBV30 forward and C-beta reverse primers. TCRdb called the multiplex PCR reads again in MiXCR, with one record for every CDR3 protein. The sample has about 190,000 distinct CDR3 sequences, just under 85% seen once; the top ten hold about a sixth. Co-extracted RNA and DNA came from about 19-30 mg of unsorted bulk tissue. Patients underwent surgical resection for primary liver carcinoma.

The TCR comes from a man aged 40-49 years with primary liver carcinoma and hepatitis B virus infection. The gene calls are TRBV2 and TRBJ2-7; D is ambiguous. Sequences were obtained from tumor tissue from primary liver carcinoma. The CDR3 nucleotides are TGTGCCAGCAGTGTGGACGTCTACGAGCTGTACTTC. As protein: CASSVDVYELYF.